Listed below are T cell receptor beta chains from one sample, sequenced in a study of vaccination and CD4 T cells after COVID-19. No antigen has been assigned to these receptors. A single record per CDR3 protein comes from TCRdb applying MiXCR to the PCR reads. The table records fewer than 15,000 distinct CDR3 sequences, 50% to 65% of them present only once. The specimen was CD4+ T cells from blood, cultured in vitro, collected before SARS-CoV-2 vaccination. The receptors here all came from a human donor who had recovered from COVID-19. Both conserved end residues are part of each CDR3. The D gene is left open where the match is weak. Clone size is given for some rows only: seen once, a few or many times, or a class if the clone is expanded.

V	D	J	size	CDR3	DNA
TRBV7-9	TRBD1	TRBJ1-2	-	CASSPEGQRYGYTF	TGTGCCAGCAGCCCAGAGGGACAGCGATATGGCTACACCTTC
TRBV7-9	-	TRBJ2-5	-	CASSLGGGQETQYF	TGTGCCAGCAGCTTAGGAGGGGGCCAAGAGACCCAGTACTTC
TRBV6-2/TRBV6-3	TRBD2	TRBJ2-3	-	CASSYLQAGVRTDTQYF	TGTGCCAGCAGTTACCTCCAGGCGGGAGTGAGGACAGATACGCAGTATTTT
TRBV19	-	TRBJ2-7	-	CASSPDSYEQYF	TGTGCCAGTAGCCCAGACAGCTACGAGCAGTACTTC
TRBV5-1	-	TRBJ1-5	-	CASSLVGNGQPQHF	TGCGCCAGCAGCTTGGTAGGGAATGGGCAGCCCCAGCATTTT
TRBV2	-	TRBJ1-1	-	CASSEATMNTEAFF	TGTGCCAGCAGTGAGGCAACTATGAACACTGAAGCTTTCTTT
TRBV7-8	TRBD2	TRBJ2-3	-	CASSLTSGRVPDTQYF	TGTGCCAGCAGCCTGACTAGCGGGAGGGTTCCGGATACGCAGTATTTT
TRBV7-8	-	TRBJ2-7	-	CASSLGDSYEQYF	TGTGCCAGCAGCTTAGGGGATTCCTACGAGCAGTACTTC
TRBV20-1	-	TRBJ2-7	-	CSARDIGGEQYF	TGCAGTGCTAGAGATATTGGGGGCGAGCAGTACTTC
TRBV6-1	TRBD1	TRBJ1-1	-	CASSQIPGQGAGEAFF	TGTGCCAGCAGTCAAATACCGGGACAGGGGGCTGGTGAAGCTTTCTTT
TRBV4-1	TRBD1	TRBJ2-5	-	CASSQALWDRGPQEAQYF	TGCGCCAGCAGCCAAGCCCTTTGGGACAGGGGCCCCCAAGAGGCCCAGTACTTC
TRBV10-1	-	TRBJ2-3	-	CASSESNPTDTQYF	TGCGCCAGCAGTGAGTCTAACCCGACAGATACGCAGTATTTT
TRBV19	-	TRBJ2-3	-	CASSIQGADTQYF	TGTGCCAGTAGTATCCAGGGTGCAGATACGCAGTATTTT
TRBV6-2/TRBV6-3	-	TRBJ2-3	-	CASIRAARTDTQYF	TGTGCCAGCATACGGGCGGCCCGCACAGATACGCAGTATTTT
TRBV6-2/TRBV6-3	-	TRBJ2-5	few	CASRRPGQETQYF	TGTGCCAGCAGGCGACCCGGCCAAGAGACCCAGTACTTC
TRBV20-1	TRBD1	TRBJ1-2	-	CSARVGTRGQGKEGYTF	TGCAGTGCTAGAGTTGGGACCCGCGGACAGGGGAAGGAAGGCTACACCTTC
TRBV5-1	-	TRBJ1-1	-	CASSLEGGVSTEAFF	TGCGCCAGCAGCTTAGAGGGGGGGGTGAGCACTGAAGCTTTCTTT
TRBV20-1	-	TRBJ2-5	-	CSVPLPGLQETQYF	TGCAGTGTCCCCCTACCCGGGCTCCAAGAGACCCAGTACTTC
TRBV6-2/TRBV6-3	-	TRBJ2-2	-	CASSEAPGELFF	TGTGCCAGCAGCGAAGCGCCCGGGGAGCTGTTTTTT
TRBV2	TRBD2	TRBJ2-7	-	CASSGGTSGSEQYF	TGTGCCAGCAGTGGGGGGACTAGCGGGAGCGAGCAGTACTTC
TRBV6-2/TRBV6-3	TRBD2	TRBJ2-1	-	CASSPNIGLANEQFF	TGTGCCAGCAGTCCAAACATCGGACTAGCGAATGAGCAGTTCTTC
TRBV4-3	TRBD2	TRBJ2-7	-	CASSQGLAEAYEQYF	TGCGCCAGCAGCCAAGGTCTAGCGGAGGCCTACGAGCAGTACTTC
TRBV7-2	-	TRBJ2-3	once	CASSLSGGGVDTQYF	TGTGCCAGCAGCTTATCCGGAGGGGGGGTAGATACGCAGTATTTT
TRBV7-9	TRBD1	TRBJ2-7	-	CASSLWDRGVEQYF	TGTGCCAGCAGCTTATGGGACAGGGGCGTCGAGCAGTACTTC
TRBV9	TRBD1	TRBJ2-7	-	CASSYRDRGFYEQYF	TGTGCCAGCAGCTACCGGGACAGGGGATTCTACGAGCAGTACTTC
TRBV20-1	-	TRBJ1-4	-	CSAPRRQVGEKLFF	TGCAGTGCTCCGCGTCGACAGGTCGGCGAAAAACTGTTTTTT
TRBV2	-	TRBJ1-2	few	CASSDRTSPYGYTF	TGTGCCAGCAGCGACAGAACGTCTCCCTATGGCTACACCTTC
TRBV20-1	-	TRBJ1-1	-	CSAIEWGLLMNTEAFF	TGCAGTGCCATAGAATGGGGGCTCCTAATGAACACTGAAGCTTTCTTT
TRBV10-3	TRBD2	TRBJ2-7	medium-sized	CAISEGRAGAAYEQYF	TGTGCCATCAGTGAGGGGCGAGCGGGAGCGGCCTACGAGCAGTACTTC
TRBV27	TRBD2	TRBJ2-1	once	CASSYQTSGRAWAYNEQFF	TGTGCCAGCAGTTACCAGACTAGCGGGAGGGCCTGGGCCTACAATGAGCAGTTCTTC
TRBV25-1	-	TRBJ1-4	-	CASSEFRGTYEKLFF	TGTGCCAGCAGTGAATTCCGGGGGACCTATGAAAAACTGTTTTTT
TRBV6-1	TRBD1	TRBJ1-5	few	CASTALGGNNQPQHF	TGTGCCAGCACTGCGCTAGGGGGCAACAATCAGCCCCAGCATTTT
TRBV5-8	-	TRBJ1-2	few	CASSLGPGNNYGYTF	TGTGCCAGCAGCTTGGGCCCGGGAAACAACTATGGCTACACCTTC
TRBV6-1	-	TRBJ2-5	few	CASSAPGDTQETQYF	TGTGCCAGCAGTGCGCCTGGGGACACGCAAGAGACCCAGTACTTC
TRBV20-1	-	TRBJ2-3	few	CSAKKADTQYF	TGCAGTGCTAAGAAGGCAGATACGCAGTATTTT
TRBV6-5	-	TRBJ2-2	-	CASSYVPGGAGELFF	TGTGCCAGCAGTTACGTCCCAGGAGGGGCCGGGGAGCTGTTTTTT
TRBV7-6	TRBD2	TRBJ2-5	-	CASSLTSAETQYF	TGTGCCAGCAGCTTAACTAGCGCAGAGACCCAGTACTTC
TRBV27	TRBD1	TRBJ2-7	once	CASSSCRGWTYEQYF	TGTGCCAGCAGTTCTTGCAGGGGGTGGACCTACGAGCAGTACTTC
TRBV5-6	-	TRBJ2-7	-	CASSLGGGGYEQYF	TGTGCCAGCAGCTTGGGGGGAGGCGGCTACGAGCAGTACTTC
TRBV2	-	TRBJ1-2	few	CASRGSYGYTF	TGTGCCAGCAGGGGTTCCTATGGCTACACCTTC
TRBV20-1	-	TRBJ1-1	few	CSAIGTAVLNTEAFF	TGCAGTGCTATTGGTACGGCAGTCCTGAACACTGAAGCTTTCTTT
TRBV5-1	TRBD2	TRBJ2-3	-	CASSLARRLAESTDTQYF	TGCGCCAGCAGCTTGGCCCGACGTCTAGCGGAAAGCACAGATACGCAGTATTTT
TRBV11-2	-	TRBJ2-3	-	CASSPQGDTQYF	TGTGCCAGCAGCCCCCAAGGGGATACGCAGTATTTT
TRBV11-2	TRBD2	TRBJ2-7	-	CASSLFGDGGAYEQYF	TGTGCCAGCAGCTTGTTTGGGGACGGGGGGGCCTACGAGCAGTACTTC
TRBV10-1	TRBD2	TRBJ2-2	-	CASSSTSGRNTGVLFF	TGCGCCAGCAGTTCTACTAGCGGGAGGAACACCGGGGTGCTGTTTTTT
TRBV19	-	TRBJ2-5	-	CASRGTRGKQETQYF	TGTGCCAGTAGGGGAACTAGGGGGAAACAAGAGACCCAGTACTTC
TRBV20-1	-	TRBJ2-1	-	CSAVGFSYNEQFF	TGCAGTGCTGTAGGGTTCTCCTACAATGAGCAGTTCTTC
TRBV5-4	-	TRBJ1-2	few	CASSPDSTRNYGYTF	TGTGCCAGCAGCCCAGACAGCACCCGGAACTATGGCTACACCTTC
TRBV30	TRBD1	TRBJ2-5	-	CAWSVGDSTGTQYF	TGTGCCTGGAGTGTCGGGGACAGTACCGGGACCCAGTACTTC
TRBV27	-	TRBJ2-5	once	CASSPQGGPETQYF	TGTGCCAGCAGTCCTCAAGGGGGGCCGGAGACCCAGTACTTC